This T cell receptor (beta chain) comes out of a study of T cell clonotyping in hematopoietic cell transplantation. On the study more broadly: Cytoreduction preceded collection of pretransplant recipient samples.

Time point reported: recipient sample about 28 days before transplant, after cytoreduction. Generated by immunoSEQ multiplex PCR, the TCRdb table keeps only in-frame clones and is missing some. The sample has more than 25,000 clones, 85% to 95% seen once. Overall study findings and caveats: Recipient TCR diversity dropped after transplant; expanded clonotypes rose from day 30 to 180.

CDR3 length: 14 residues. V was pared by 1 base and J by 4 bases, with 8 bases between. Germline V gene data show CDR1 as SGHVS and CDR2 as FQNEAQ. Points on this clone: No antigen is known for it.

This TCR was sampled from a man over 45 with acute myeloid leukemia. Some clones in this sample may be carry-over from other donors' samples. The starting material was peripheral blood mononuclear cells, obtained before stem cell transplant. The chain uses TRBV7-8 and TRBJ2-1; D may be TRBD2 (6 bases). CDR3 nucleotide sequence: TGTGCCAGCAGCTTAGGGACTATATACAATGAGCAGTTCTTC. Its translation: CASSLGTIYNEQFF.